This T cell receptor (beta chain) was captured by sequencing in a study of shared clonotypes between healthy human individuals. The input for sorted-subset replicate PCRs was about 200 ng DNA, tens of thousands of T cell genomes. Only in-frame clones appear in the TCRdb table, and some are missing; sequencing was by immunoSEQ multiplex PCR. The repertoire holds around 640,000 clones, with approximately 96% as singletons. This CDR3 contains 15 residues. Germline V lookup: CDR1 SGHDN, CDR2 FVKESK. The germline V and J ends were trimmed by 1 base and 3 bases, with 10 bases remaining between them. Naive CD8 cells, CD45RO-negative and positively selected for CCR7, excluded terminally differentiated effector memory CD45RA+ cells.

The sequence came from a woman aged 25 to 45 in good health. Sequencing was carried out using naive CD8+ T cells sorted from blood. This rearrangement joins TRBV14 to TRBJ2-1; D unclear. CDR3 DNA sequence: TGTGCCAGCAGCCAAGTCGACACCAACTACAATGAGCAGTTCTTC. This translates into CASSQVDTNYNEQFF.